Listed below are T cell receptor beta chains from one sample, sequenced in a study of PD-L1 blockade in urothelial cancer. The data were produced by immunoSEQ multiplex PCR, yet TCRdb's version contains in-frame clones alone and is incomplete. Of 75,000 to 95,000 clones listed, approximately 90% were seen once; the top ten hold about 0.91%. The sequencing used PBMCs, collected around atezolizumab (anti-PD-L1) treatment. These receptors were obtained from a woman older than 75 with urothelial cancer. The CDR3 runs from the conserved cysteine through the conserved F or W. The order of the fields is clone size, V gene, CDR3 protein. Size values are once, few and many counts, or a class for expanded clones, and some rows have none.

clone_size: NA; v_call: TRBV19; cdr3_aa: CASRKRVGTGGLENQPQHF
clone_size: NA; v_call: TRBV28; cdr3_aa: CASSSPGLAGGANVLTF
clone_size: NA; v_call: TRBV2; cdr3_aa: CASSKDSGNGYTF
clone_size: NA; v_call: TRBV6-1; cdr3_aa: CASSDQDRVHEQYF
clone_size: NA; v_call: TRBV28; cdr3_aa: CASSGGQGVMNTEAFF
clone_size: NA; v_call: TRBV11-2; cdr3_aa: CASSPTQGFIGAQYF
clone_size: NA; v_call: TRBV9; cdr3_aa: CASSVLAGVGETQYF
clone_size: NA; v_call: TRBV7-3; cdr3_aa: CASSPRRGYEQYF
clone_size: few; v_call: TRBV11-2; cdr3_aa: CASSPDLNTEAFF
clone_size: NA; v_call: TRBV28; cdr3_aa: CASSSTGGGGYTF
clone_size: NA; v_call: TRBV7-9; cdr3_aa: CASRGRGRDYNEQFF
clone_size: NA; v_call: TRBV4-2; cdr3_aa: CASSWGPEAFF
clone_size: NA; v_call: TRBV28; cdr3_aa: CASTLRGTSYEQYF
clone_size: once; v_call: TRBV27; cdr3_aa: CASSFSVLGTDTQYF
clone_size: NA; v_call: TRBV6-5; cdr3_aa: CASSYFGTRKETQYF
clone_size: NA; v_call: TRBV5-6; cdr3_aa: CASSRWTSVNTGELFF
clone_size: once; v_call: TRBV28; cdr3_aa: CASITGGTSYNEQFF
clone_size: NA; v_call: TRBV27; cdr3_aa: CASSVRDSSYEQYF
clone_size: few; v_call: TRBV7-3; cdr3_aa: CASSLGGSSGDGYTF
clone_size: NA; v_call: TRBV5-1; cdr3_aa: CASSFSYNTEAFF
clone_size: NA; v_call: TRBV5-4; cdr3_aa: CASSLRASGSLTGELFF
clone_size: NA; v_call: TRBV11-2; cdr3_aa: CASRVGGAGEINEQFF
clone_size: NA; v_call: TRBV5-1; cdr3_aa: CASSLQRAGANVLTF
clone_size: NA; v_call: TRBV6-5; cdr3_aa: CASSYSGGSQPQHF
clone_size: NA; v_call: TRBV7-2; cdr3_aa: CASSRQGGRGHEQYF
clone_size: NA; v_call: TRBV5-1; cdr3_aa: CASSSSTGAGYEQYF
clone_size: NA; v_call: TRBV15; cdr3_aa: CATTRQGAGTGELFF
clone_size: NA; v_call: TRBV6-6; cdr3_aa: CASSPEVGGPLNEQFF
clone_size: NA; v_call: TRBV28; cdr3_aa: CASSGPGRDRDNEQYF
clone_size: NA; v_call: TRBV19; cdr3_aa: CASSPTGLAGRETQYF
clone_size: NA; v_call: TRBV7-7; cdr3_aa: CASSLTGGVNEQFF
clone_size: NA; v_call: TRBV5-4; cdr3_aa: CASSWGLEIYNEQFF